These 11 T cell receptor beta chains were all obtained from the same sample, sequenced in a study of identical twins. TCRdb redid the calling of the 5' RACE reads with MiXCR, one entry per CDR3 protein. The sample yields fewer than 550,000 distinct CDR3 sequences, around 15% seen once. This sample also belongs to another study, concerning yellow fever vaccine responses in identical twins.

Material for sequencing was CD4+ T cells sorted from blood. These receptors were collected from a woman under 30 in good health.

J is TRBJ2-3 and V is TRBV9; 13 nucleotides align to TRBD2. CDR3 length equals 15 residues. CDR1 and CDR2 (germline): SGDLS, YYNGEE. After removal of 4 bases from V and 10 bases from J, the junction contained 9 bases not matched to a gene. The CDR3 region is CASSPAGTSGIAQYF. The CDR3 nucleotides are TGTGCCAGCAGCCCCGCCGGGACTAGCGGGATTGCGCAGTATTTT.

This clonotype has more than one count but fewer than ten. This chain uses TRBV10-1 with TRBJ2-3; perhaps TRBD2 as D (5 bases). Trimming took off 5 bases at V and 2 bases at J, with 17 bases between the two ends. Germline V gene sequence: CDR1 WNHNN, CDR2 SYGVQD (reference sequence). CDR3 length equals 16 residues. In DNA form, the CDR3 reads TGCGCCAGCAGTATCGGACTCGCAGCCCTCACAGATACGCAGTATTTT. Translation: CASSIGLAALTDTQYF.

V gene TRBV15 combines with J gene TRBJ2-1, with 7 bases that match TRBD1. This CDR3 contains 16 residues. With V trimmed by 0 bases and J by 7 bases, 9 bases remained unmatched. CDR1 is LNHNV and CDR2 is YYDKDF in the germline V gene (reference sequence). The CDR3 DNA sequence: TGTGCCACCAGCAGAGATTTGGCAGGGGGTAGGAATGAGCAGTTCTTC. The encoded protein is CATSRDLAGGRNEQFF.

The V call is TRBV25-1, the J call TRBJ2-1, with a weak D call TRBD2 (6 bases). CDR3 length: 15 residues. Germline lookup yields CDR1 MGHDK and CDR2 SYGVNS. With 4 bases removed from V and 3 bases from J, the gap between germline ends came to 13 bases. CDR3 amino acids: CASSGGTHYYNEQFF. DNA of the CDR3: TGTGCCAGCAGTGGCGGGACTCACTACTACAATGAGCAGTTCTTC.

The chain carries TRBV5-5 and TRBJ2-1; TRBD2 matches 7 bases. The CDR3 is made up of 15 amino acids. Trimming removed 5 bases from V and 3 bases from J; junction bases left unmatched: 8. In germline, CDR1 is SGHKS, CDR2 YYEKEE (reference sequence). CDR3 sequence: CASSLRDYHYNEQFF. The CDR3, as DNA: TGTGCCAGCAGTCTGAGGGACTATCACTACAATGAGCAGTTCTTC.

This rearrangement joins TRBV7-9 to TRBJ2-1; the D gene is possibly TRBD1 (6 bases). The CDR3 loop spans 12 amino acids. Trimming stripped 4 bases from V and 8 bases from J, with 9 bases between. Per germline, CDR1 SEHNR and CDR2 FQNEAQ (reference sequence). The CDR3 loop reads CASSSYRDEQFF. As DNA, the CDR3 is TGTGCCAGCAGCTCTTACAGGGATGAGCAGTTCTTC.

In this sample, this clonotype turned up a few times. CDR3 amino acids: CASRGGQLAGGTDTQYF. CDR3 DNA sequence: TGTGCCAGCAGAGGGGGCCAACTAGCAGGAGGCACAGATACGCAGTATTTT. The chain has TRBV6-1 and TRBJ2-3, with a tentative D call TRBD1 (7 bases). This CDR3 spans 17 amino acids. Germline CDR1 MNHNS, CDR2 SASEGT. The ends were cut back, 6 bases at V and 1 base at J, with 20 bases in the middle.

This clonotype came up a few times. The chain has TRBV4-1 and TRBJ2-6; D perhaps matches TRBD2 (6 bases). Germline V gene sequence: CDR1 MGHRA, CDR2 YSYEKL. The CDR3 length is 18 residues. V was trimmed by 0 bases and J by 0 bases, leaving 12 bases between them. In DNA, the CDR3 is TGCGCCAGCAGCCAAGATGGAGGGGCCGGCTCTGGGGCCAACGTCCTGACTTTC. Translated, it gives CASSQDGGAGSGANVLTF.

This clonotype occurred a few times. The chain couples TRBV6-4 to TRBJ2-7; 7 positions match TRBD2. This CDR3 has 15 amino acids. The ends lost 3 bases at V and 3 bases at J; junction bases unmatched: 8. The germline V gene encodes CDR1 MRHNA and CDR2 SNTAGT. CDR3 DNA: TGTGCCAGCAGTGAAGAAGGCAGGGACTACTACGAGCAGTACGTC. It yields the protein CASSEEGRDYYEQYV.

This clonotype was detected only a few times. The chain employs TRBV20-1 and TRBJ2-1; 8 bases map to TRBD2. Germline-derived CDR1 and CDR2 are DFQATT and SNEGSKA (reference sequence). The CDR3 covers 15 residues. After removal of 6 bases from V and 4 bases from J, the junction contained 11 bases not matched to a gene. The CDR3: CSALPRLAGYNEQFF. The CDR3 DNA follows: TGCAGTGCCCTGCCTCGGCTAGCGGGTTACAATGAGCAGTTCTTC.

Many counts were recorded for this clonotype. This chain connects TRBV5-1 to TRBJ1-2; TRBD1 is a possible D gene (5 bases). The ends were cut back, 3 bases at V and 4 bases at J, with 28 bases in the middle. The length of the CDR3 is 19 residues. Germline lookup yields CDR1 SGHRS and CDR2 YFSETQ. DNA for the CDR3: TGCGCCAGCAGCTCCAGGACAACGATCGGGACGGATAACTTCTATGGCTACACCTTC. This codes for CASSSRTTIGTDNFYGYTF.